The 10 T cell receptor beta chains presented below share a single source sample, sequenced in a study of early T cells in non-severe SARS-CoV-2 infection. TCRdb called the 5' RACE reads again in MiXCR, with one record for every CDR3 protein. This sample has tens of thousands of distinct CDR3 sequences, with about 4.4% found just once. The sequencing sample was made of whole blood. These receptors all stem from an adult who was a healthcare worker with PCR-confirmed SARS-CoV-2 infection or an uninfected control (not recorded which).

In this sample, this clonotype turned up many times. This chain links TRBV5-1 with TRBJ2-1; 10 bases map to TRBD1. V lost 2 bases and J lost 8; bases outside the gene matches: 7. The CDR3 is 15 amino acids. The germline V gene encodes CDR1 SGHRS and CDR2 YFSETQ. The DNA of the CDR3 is TGCGCCAGCAGCTTCGGGGACAGGGGTTCCCATGAGCAGTTCTTC. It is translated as CASSFGDRGSHEQFF.

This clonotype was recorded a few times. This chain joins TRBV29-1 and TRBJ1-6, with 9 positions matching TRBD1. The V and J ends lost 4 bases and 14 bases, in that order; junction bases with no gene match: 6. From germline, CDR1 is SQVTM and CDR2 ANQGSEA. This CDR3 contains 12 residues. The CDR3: CSVGTGEGALHF. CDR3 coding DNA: TGCAGCGTTGGGACAGGGGAAGGCGCCCTCCACTTT.

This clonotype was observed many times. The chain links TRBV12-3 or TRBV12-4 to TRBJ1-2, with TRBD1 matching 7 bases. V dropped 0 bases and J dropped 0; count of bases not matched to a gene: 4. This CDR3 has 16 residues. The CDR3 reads CASSLARGGPNYGYTF. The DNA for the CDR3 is TGTGCCAGCAGTTTAGCCAGGGGGGGGCCTAACTATGGCTACACCTTC.

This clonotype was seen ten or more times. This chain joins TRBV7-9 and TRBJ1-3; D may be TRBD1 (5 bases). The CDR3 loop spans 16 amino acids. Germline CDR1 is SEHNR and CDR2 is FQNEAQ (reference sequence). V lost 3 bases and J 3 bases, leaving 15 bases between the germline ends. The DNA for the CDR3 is TGTGCCAGCAGCTTCGGAGACAGCCTAGGTGGAAACACCATATATTTT. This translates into CASSFGDSLGGNTIYF.

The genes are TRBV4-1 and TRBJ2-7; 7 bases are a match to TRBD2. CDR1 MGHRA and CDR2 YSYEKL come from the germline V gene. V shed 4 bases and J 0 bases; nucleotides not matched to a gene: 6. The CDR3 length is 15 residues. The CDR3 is CASSPAGGSSYEQYF. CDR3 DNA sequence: TGCGCCAGCAGCCCGGCGGGCGGGAGCTCCTACGAGCAGTACTTC.

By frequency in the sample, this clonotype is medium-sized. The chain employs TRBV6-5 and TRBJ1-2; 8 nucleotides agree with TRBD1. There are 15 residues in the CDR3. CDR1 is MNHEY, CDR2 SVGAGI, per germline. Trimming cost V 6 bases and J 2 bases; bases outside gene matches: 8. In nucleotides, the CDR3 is TGTGCCAGCAGGCCCGACAGGGGTTTCAACTATGGCTACACCTTC. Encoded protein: CASRPDRGFNYGYTF.

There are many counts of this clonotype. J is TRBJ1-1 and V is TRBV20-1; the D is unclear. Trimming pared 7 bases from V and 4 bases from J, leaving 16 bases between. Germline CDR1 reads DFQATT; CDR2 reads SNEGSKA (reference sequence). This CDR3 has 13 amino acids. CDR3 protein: CSVPDLGGTEAFF. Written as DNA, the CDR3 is TGCAGTGTTCCGGACCTGGGAGGCACTGAAGCTTTCTTT.

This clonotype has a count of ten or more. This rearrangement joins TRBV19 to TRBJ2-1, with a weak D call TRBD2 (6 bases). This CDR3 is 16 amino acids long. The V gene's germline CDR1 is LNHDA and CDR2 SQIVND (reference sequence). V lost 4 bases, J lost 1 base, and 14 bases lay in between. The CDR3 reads CASSNRPGVSYNEQFF. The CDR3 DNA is TGTGCCAGTAGTAACCGCCCGGGGGTATCCTACAATGAGCAGTTCTTC.

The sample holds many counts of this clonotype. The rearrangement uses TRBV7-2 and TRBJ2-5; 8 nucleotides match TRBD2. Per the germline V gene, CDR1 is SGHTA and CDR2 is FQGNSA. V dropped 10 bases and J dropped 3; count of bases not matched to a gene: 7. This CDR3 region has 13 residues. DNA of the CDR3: TGTGCCACCCGACTAGCGAGAGAAGAGACCCAGTACTTC. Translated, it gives CATRLAREETQYF. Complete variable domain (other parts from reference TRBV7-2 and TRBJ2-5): GAGVSQSPSNKVTEKGKDVELRCDPISGHTALYWYRQSLGQGLEFLIYFQGNSAPDKSGLPSDRFSAERTGGSVSTLTIQRTQQEDSAVYLCATRLAREETQYFGPGTRLLVL.

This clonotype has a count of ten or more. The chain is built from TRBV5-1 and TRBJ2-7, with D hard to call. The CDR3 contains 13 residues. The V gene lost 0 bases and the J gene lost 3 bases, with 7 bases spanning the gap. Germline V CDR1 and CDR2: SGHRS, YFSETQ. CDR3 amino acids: CASSLGQLYEQYF. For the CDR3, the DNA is TGCGCCAGCAGCTTGGGACAACTCTACGAGCAGTACTTC.